This T cell receptor beta chain was documented in a study of PD-1 blockade in classical Hodgkin lymphoma. The repertoire was sequenced with immunoSEQ multiplex PCR; TCRdb's copy has only in-frame clones and lacks some. Found here are about 30,000 clones, over 75% of them singletons; the top ten hold less than 20%. About this clone itself: Its specificity is not known.

CDR1 is SEHNR, CDR2 FQNEAQ, per germline (reference sequence). CDR3 length equals 13 residues. V was cut by 5 bases and J by 3 bases, with 9 bases left in between. Study-level findings and limits: Differences between repertoires have undefined causes, possibly disease activity or prior therapy.

Time point indicated: cycle 4 day 1 (C4D1), after 5 to 7 weeks of nivolumab. Each patient's relapse followed autologous stem cell transplantation, and brentuximab vedotin exposure varied. Sample: peripheral blood mononuclear cells (PBMCs), taken before the fourth cycle of nivolumab. The receptor's source is a human donor with classical Hodgkin lymphoma. V is TRBV7-9 and J is TRBJ2-3; no firm D call. CDR3 sequence: CASSPGGTDTQYF. CDR3 in DNA: TGTGCCAGCAGCCCCGGTGGGACAGATACGCAGTATTTT.